The sequence of this TCR beta chain was determined in a study of OX40 agonist ivuxolimab in advanced cancers. As for the study in general: Averaging approximately 60 years in age, with a range of about 23 to 79, the cohort was around 83% male.

Germline CDR1 and CDR2: SGHVS and FQNEAQ. CDR3 length: 15 residues. With V trimmed by 3 bases and J by 9 bases, 8 bases remained unmatched. Profiling relied on immunoSEQ multiplex PCR, and the TCRdb table lists in-frame clones only, not all of them. This sample yields about 76,000 clones, of which approximately 86% are seen a single time; less than 3% belongs to the top ten. Patients with a history of autoimmune disease or on systemic immunosuppression were excluded. The chain is built from TRBV7-8 and TRBJ1-6, with 7 bases lining up with TRBD1. The origin of this receptor is an adult with an advanced solid tumor such as melanoma, head and neck, liver or kidney cancer. This sample comprised CD4+ or CD8+ T cells sorted from blood, obtained in a trial of the OX40 agonist ivuxolimab. The CDR3 nucleotides read TGTGCCAGCAGCTTGAGGGGGCAGGTGGGTTCACCCCTCCACTTT. Encoded protein: CASSLRGQVGSPLHF.